This T cell receptor beta chain was captured in a study of blood T cell repertoires in COVID-19. Using immunoSEQ multiplex PCR, the repertoire was profiled, and TCRdb retains in-frame clones only, with some absent. Among 390,000 or so clones listed, more than 75% were seen once. The CDR3 has 18 amino acids. V gave up 2 bases and J gave up 5 bases; unmatched junction bases: 11. In germline, CDR1 is MGHRA, CDR2 YSYEKL. The sequence derives from a woman younger than 45 with COVID-19, enrolled during active disease. The chain combines TRBV4-1 with TRBJ2-1; TRBD2 aligns across 11 bases. The sample comprised peripheral blood. CDR3 region: CASSQKGAGTSGNNEQFF. The CDR3 DNA reads TGCGCCAGCAGCCAAAAAGGGGCCGGGACTAGCGGTAACAATGAGCAGTTCTTC.